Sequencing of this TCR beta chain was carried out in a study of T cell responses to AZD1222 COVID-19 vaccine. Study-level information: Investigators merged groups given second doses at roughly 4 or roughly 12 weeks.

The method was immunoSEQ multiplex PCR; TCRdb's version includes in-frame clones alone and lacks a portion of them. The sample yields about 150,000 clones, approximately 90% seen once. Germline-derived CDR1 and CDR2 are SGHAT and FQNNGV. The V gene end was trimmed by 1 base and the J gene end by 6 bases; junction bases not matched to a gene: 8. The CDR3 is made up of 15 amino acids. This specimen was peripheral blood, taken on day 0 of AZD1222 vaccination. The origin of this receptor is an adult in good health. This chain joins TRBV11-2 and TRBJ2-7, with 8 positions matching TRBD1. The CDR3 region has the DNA TGTGCCAGCAGCTTAGTGACAGGGGCTCGTTCCGAGCAGTACTTC. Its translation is CASSLVTGARSEQYF.